A single sample gave rise to the 29 T cell receptor beta chains below, sequenced in a study of blood T cells in healthy people across ages. The second PCR ran 7 to 11 cycles with a sample-barcoded 5' primer and J-beta primers. MiXCR was run by TCRdb on the 5' RACE reads, yielding one entry per CDR3 protein. The sample has about 1 million distinct CDR3 sequences; around 43% are singletons. Sequencing was carried out using blood. These receptors came from a woman aged 55-70 years in good health.

The rearrangement links TRBV3-1 to TRBJ1-2; D unclear. The V end was cut by 6 bases, the J end by 4 bases, with 15 bases between. The CDR3 loop spans 14 amino acids. CDR1 is LGHDT, CDR2 YNNKEL, per germline (reference sequence). The CDR3 region is CASSRSRWRYGYTF. The CDR3 bases are TGTGCCAGCAGTCGAAGCCGGTGGCGCTATGGCTACACCTTC.

This clonotype was seen more than once but under ten times. The chain has TRBV5-1 and TRBJ2-4; D might be TRBD1 (7 bases). Germline CDR1 is SGHRS and CDR2 is YFSETQ. The CDR3 is 15 amino acids. V dropped 2 bases and J dropped 13 bases, with 22 bases sitting between them. The CDR3 sequence is CASSLQQGRGREQYF. The CDR3 DNA reads as TGCGCCAGCAGCTTACAACAGGGGCGAGGTCGGGAGCAGTACTTC.

CDR3 residues: CASSVGEGTSGDFTDTQYF. CDR3 DNA: TGTGCCAGCAGCGTAGGAGAAGGGACTAGCGGGGACTTCACAGATACGCAGTATTTT. The rearrangement links TRBV9 to TRBJ2-3, with TRBD2 matching 13 bases. The V gene end was trimmed by 0 bases and the J gene end by 2 bases; junction bases not matched to a gene: 9. The germline CDR1 and CDR2 sequences are SGDLS and YYNGEE. CDR3 size: 19 residues. Using reference TRBV9 and TRBJ2-3 for the parts outside the CDR3, the full variable domain is DSGVTQTPKHLITATGQRVTLRCSPRSGDLSVYWYQQSLDQGLQFLIQYYNGEERAKGNILERFSAQQFPDLHSELNLSSLELGDSALYFCASSVGEGTSGDFTDTQYFGPGTRLTVL.

The sample holds a few counts of this clonotype. The chain uses TRBV7-9 and TRBJ1-2; D gene unclear. CDR3 length: 13 amino acids. Germline CDR1 reads SEHNR; CDR2 reads FQNEAQ (reference sequence). Deletions cut 4 bases from V and 4 bases from J, with 10 bases between. The DNA of the CDR3 is TGTGCCAGCAGCTCCATGGTTGTCTATGGCTACACCTTC. Translating it yields CASSSMVVYGYTF.

The chain couples TRBV7-9 to TRBJ1-1, with D unresolved. The CDR3 length is 13 residues. Germline loops: CDR1 SEHNR, CDR2 FQNEAQ (reference sequence). The V end lost 6 bases, the J end lost 5 bases, and 13 bases lay between the germline ends. The CDR3 nucleotides read TGTGCCAGCAGTTTTGAGGTGGGGACTGAAGCTTTCTTT. This codes for CASSFEVGTEAFF.

The V call is TRBV12-3 or TRBV12-4, the J call TRBJ2-3; TRBD2 matches 10 bases. V shed 6 bases and J 6 bases; nucleotides not matched to a gene: 6. The CDR3 is 14 residues long. In nucleotides, the CDR3 is TGTGCCAGCAGCCTAGCGGGAGCATTCGATACGCAGTATTTT. Its translation: CASSLAGAFDTQYF.

This clonotype was counted between two and nine times. V is TRBV25-1 and J is TRBJ1-5; D may be TRBD1 (6 bases). The length of the CDR3 is 12 residues. V was pared by 2 bases and J by 8 bases, with 7 bases between. CDR1 is MGHDK and CDR2 is SYGVNS in the germline V gene. This CDR3 reads CASSEGGKPQHF. CDR3 in DNA: TGTGCCAGCAGTGAAGGGGGCAAGCCCCAGCATTTT.

The J gene is TRBJ2-3, the V gene TRBV2, with 16 bases fitting TRBD2. The V gene end was trimmed by 9 bases and the J gene end by 2 bases; junction bases not matched to a gene: 2. The CDR3 has 15 residues. CDR1 SNHLY and CDR2 FYNNEI come from the germline V gene. CDR3 residues: CARGLAGGNTDTQYF. The CDR3 bases are TGTGCCAGGGGACTAGCGGGAGGGAACACAGATACGCAGTATTTT.

This clonotype was detected only a few times. The rearrangement uses TRBV14 and TRBJ2-4; 7 bases align to TRBD2. The CDR3 is 14 residues long. Germline V CDR1 and CDR2: SGHDN, FVKESK. Trimming cost V 1 base and J 9 bases; bases outside gene matches: 6. CDR3 bases: TGTGCCAGCAGCCAAGTTGGGAGGGGCGGCATTCAGTACTTC. This encodes CASSQVGRGGIQYF.

The table lists this clonotype with a few counts. The rearrangement uses TRBV9 and TRBJ2-3; tentative D call: TRBD2 (6 bases). The V gene lost 5 bases and the J gene lost 0 bases, with 13 bases spanning the gap. The CDR3 loop spans 15 amino acids. The germline V gene encodes CDR1 SGDLS and CDR2 YYNGEE. The CDR3 reads CASRGSGPSTDTQYF. In DNA form, the CDR3 reads TGTGCCAGCAGGGGTAGCGGTCCTAGCACAGATACGCAGTATTTT. Full variable domain (outside the CDR3, taken from reference TRBV9 and TRBJ2-3): DSGVTQTPKHLITATGQRVTLRCSPRSGDLSVYWYQQSLDQGLQFLIQYYNGEERAKGNILERFSAQQFPDLHSELNLSSLELGDSALYFCASRGSGPSTDTQYFGPGTRLTVL.

The rearrangement joins TRBV10-3 to TRBJ2-3; D possibly corresponds to TRBD2 (6 bases). Germline CDR1 and CDR2: ENHRY and SYGVKD. The CDR3 consists of 15 residues. V lost 10 bases and J lost 8, with 25 bases in between. The chain's CDR3 is CATSSGGMGKGTQYF. DNA of the CDR3: TGTGCCACCAGCTCTGGCGGGATGGGGAAAGGTACGCAGTATTTT.

This chain links TRBV28 with TRBJ2-3; 11 nucleotides match TRBD2. The CDR3 has 16 residues. Per germline, CDR1 MDHEN and CDR2 SYDVKM. J lost 6 bases, V lost 2 bases, and 7 bases had no gene match. Here the CDR3 DNA reads TGTGCCAGCAGTTTAGGGCGGCTAGCGGGAGGTGATACGCAGTATTTT. This encodes CASSLGRLAGGDTQYF.

The J gene is TRBJ2-7, the V gene TRBV6-2 or TRBV6-3, with a possible D match to TRBD2 (6 bases). Trimming removed 6 bases at V and 5 bases at J, with 20 bases between. Germline V gives CDR1 MNHEY, CDR2 SVGEGT. The length of the CDR3 is 15 residues. DNA of the CDR3: TGTGCCAGCAGGGACCGAATACGGGGGACCCACGAGCAGTACTTC. Protein sequence: CASRDRIRGTHEQYF.

V gene TRBV7-7 combines with J gene TRBJ2-4; 12 nucleotides match TRBD2. The better agreement between TRBJ2-5 and the DNA end casts doubt on the J call. The CDR3 extends over 17 amino acids. Germline CDR1 SSHAT, CDR2 FNYEAQ (reference sequence). CDR3 in DNA: TGTGCCAGCAGCTTAGCGCTAGCGGGAGGGCCCTCGGAGACCCAGTACTTC. This encodes CASSLALAGGPSETQYF.

The chain uses TRBV7-9 and TRBJ2-5, with D perhaps TRBD2 (5 bases). The ends were cut back, 5 bases at V and 11 bases at J, with 21 bases in the middle. CDR3 size: 14 residues. From germline, CDR1 is SEHNR and CDR2 FQNEAQ (reference sequence). DNA of the CDR3: TGTGCCAGCAGCGATTTAGAGTTAGCGATTGAGCAGTACTTC. This sequence encodes CASSDLELAIEQYF.

This CDR3 reads CASSQARSYEQYF. CDR3 nucleotide sequence: TGCGCCAGCAGCCAAGCCCGGAGTTACGAGCAGTACTTC. V gene TRBV4-1 combines with J gene TRBJ2-7, with D unresolved. The V gene's germline CDR1 is MGHRA and CDR2 YSYEKL. V lost 1 base and J 4 bases, leaving 8 bases between the germline ends. The length of the CDR3 is 13 residues.

In its sample, this clonotype was seen a few times. This chain uses TRBV10-3 with TRBJ2-1; D gene uncertain. V was cut by 5 bases and J by 5 bases, with 10 bases left in between. This CDR3 is built from 13 residues. The germline gives CDR1 ENHRY, CDR2 SYGVKD. The CDR3 loop is CAISRTPNNEQFF. CDR3 DNA sequence: TGTGCCATCAGTCGGACGCCCAACAATGAGCAGTTCTTC.

A single count supports this clonotype. This chain links TRBV4-1 with TRBJ2-6; weak D call: TRBD2 (5 bases). V was shortened by 1 base and J by 1 base, with 8 bases between the two germline ends. Germline-derived CDR1 and CDR2 are MGHRA and YSYEKL. CDR3 length: 16 amino acids. The CDR3 sequence is CASSQGAGSGANVLTF. CDR3 coding DNA: TGCGCCAGCAGCCAAGGTGCGGGTTCTGGGGCCAACGTCCTGACTTTC.

The chain recombines TRBV20-1 with TRBJ2-1, with TRBD2 as a possible D gene (6 bases). The J call could be wrong; TRBJ2-7 is a better fit for the DNA end. Germline V CDR1 and CDR2: DFQATT, SNEGSKA (reference sequence). The CDR3 is 14 amino acids. CDR3 DNA: TGCAGTGCTAGAGGGGCGACCTGGGGAGGCGAGCAGTACTTC. Translating it yields CSARGATWGGEQYF.

The DNA of the CDR3 is TGTGCCATCAGTGAGTCGATAGCCACAGGGACTAATGAAAAACTGTTTTTT. Its translation: CAISESIATGTNEKLFF. The J gene is TRBJ1-4, the V gene TRBV10-3; D may be TRBD1 (6 bases). The V and J ends lost 0 bases and 2 bases respectively, with 13 bases between them. The CDR3 is made up of 17 amino acids. The germline CDR1 and CDR2 sequences are ENHRY and SYGVKD.

The rearrangement joins TRBV2 to TRBJ2-7; TRBD2 is a possible D gene (5 bases). Trimming shortened V by 7 bases and J by 1 base, and 11 bases separated the two germline ends. CDR3 length: 13 residues. Germline V lookup: CDR1 SNHLY, CDR2 FYNNEI. CDR3 amino acids: CASTRGASYEQYF. For the CDR3, the DNA is TGTGCCAGCACCCGGGGAGCGTCCTACGAGCAGTACTTC.

J is TRBJ1-6 and V is TRBV20-1, with 8 bases matching TRBD1. Unmatched junction bases numbered 4, after V lost 3 bases and J lost 6 bases. The CDR3 totals 14 residues. In germline, CDR1 is DFQATT, CDR2 SNEGSKA (reference sequence). The CDR3: CSARGDRSNSPLHF. CDR3 in DNA: TGCAGTGCTAGGGGGGACAGGAGTAATTCACCCCTCCACTTT.

In this sample, this clonotype turned up a few times. The rearrangement uses TRBV3-1 and TRBJ2-7; 7 bases are a match to TRBD1. The CDR3 totals 13 residues. J gave up 10 bases and V 7 bases, and 13 bases lay outside the gene matches. The germline gives CDR1 LGHDT, CDR2 YNNKEL (reference sequence). The CDR3 nucleotides are TGTGCCAGCAAGTTCGAGGGGGCGAGGATCCAGTACTTC. Amino acids: CASKFEGARIQYF.

CDR3 amino acids: CASSPRDRPHTQYF. The CDR3 DNA reads as TGTGCCAGCAGCCCCCGGGACAGGCCACATACGCAGTATTTT. The chain joins TRBV21-1 to TRBJ2-3; the listed D gene, TRBD1, was not tested against the DNA. TRBV21-1 is assigned pseudogene status. The CDR3 contains 14 residues.

The chain employs TRBV3-1 and TRBJ2-1; D is unclear. The CDR3 extends over 17 amino acids. The V end lost 2 bases, the J end lost 3 bases, and 17 bases lay between the germline ends. The germline V gene encodes CDR1 LGHDT and CDR2 YNNKEL (reference sequence). The CDR3 bases are TGTGCCAGCAGCCAACCTTATAGGAGAGGCGACTACAATGAGCAGTTCTTC. Protein product: CASSQPYRRGDYNEQFF.

In its sample, this clonotype was seen a few times. The J gene is TRBJ2-1, the V gene TRBV28; possibly TRBD2 for D (5 bases). Trimming stripped 6 bases from V and 5 bases from J, with 5 bases between. CDR3 length equals 11 residues. Germline V gives CDR1 MDHEN, CDR2 SYDVKM. This CDR3 is CASREDNEQFF. Written as DNA, the CDR3 is TGTGCCAGCAGGGAGGACAATGAGCAGTTCTTC.

The V gene is TRBV6-2 or TRBV6-3, the J gene TRBJ2-7; maybe TRBD2 (6 bases). Germline V gene data show CDR1 as MNHEY and CDR2 as SVGEGT. The CDR3 extends over 14 amino acids. V was shortened by 6 bases and J by 5 bases, with 17 bases between the two germline ends. The CDR3 coding sequence is TGTGCCAGCAGCGGGGAAAGGTGGAGGGACGAGCAGTACTTC. Its translation: CASSGERWRDEQYF.

The rearrangement links TRBV12-3 or TRBV12-4 to TRBJ2-1; D is possibly TRBD1 (6 bases). The CDR3 loop spans 14 amino acids. Deletions cut 2 bases from V and 4 bases from J, with 9 bases between. CDR3 nucleotides: TGTGCCAGCAGTTTAAAGGGGGATTACAATGAGCAGTTCTTC. Protein sequence: CASSLKGDYNEQFF.

CDR3 sequence reads: CSARDPGGELYQPQHF. In DNA form, the CDR3 reads TGCAGTGCTAGAGATCCAGGGGGCGAGCTCTATCAGCCCCAGCATTTT. V and J are TRBV20-1 and TRBJ1-5; 8 bases are a match to TRBD1. V gave up 0 bases and J gave up 5 bases; unmatched junction bases: 9. Germline lookup yields CDR1 DFQATT and CDR2 SNEGSKA (reference sequence). The CDR3 is 16 residues long.